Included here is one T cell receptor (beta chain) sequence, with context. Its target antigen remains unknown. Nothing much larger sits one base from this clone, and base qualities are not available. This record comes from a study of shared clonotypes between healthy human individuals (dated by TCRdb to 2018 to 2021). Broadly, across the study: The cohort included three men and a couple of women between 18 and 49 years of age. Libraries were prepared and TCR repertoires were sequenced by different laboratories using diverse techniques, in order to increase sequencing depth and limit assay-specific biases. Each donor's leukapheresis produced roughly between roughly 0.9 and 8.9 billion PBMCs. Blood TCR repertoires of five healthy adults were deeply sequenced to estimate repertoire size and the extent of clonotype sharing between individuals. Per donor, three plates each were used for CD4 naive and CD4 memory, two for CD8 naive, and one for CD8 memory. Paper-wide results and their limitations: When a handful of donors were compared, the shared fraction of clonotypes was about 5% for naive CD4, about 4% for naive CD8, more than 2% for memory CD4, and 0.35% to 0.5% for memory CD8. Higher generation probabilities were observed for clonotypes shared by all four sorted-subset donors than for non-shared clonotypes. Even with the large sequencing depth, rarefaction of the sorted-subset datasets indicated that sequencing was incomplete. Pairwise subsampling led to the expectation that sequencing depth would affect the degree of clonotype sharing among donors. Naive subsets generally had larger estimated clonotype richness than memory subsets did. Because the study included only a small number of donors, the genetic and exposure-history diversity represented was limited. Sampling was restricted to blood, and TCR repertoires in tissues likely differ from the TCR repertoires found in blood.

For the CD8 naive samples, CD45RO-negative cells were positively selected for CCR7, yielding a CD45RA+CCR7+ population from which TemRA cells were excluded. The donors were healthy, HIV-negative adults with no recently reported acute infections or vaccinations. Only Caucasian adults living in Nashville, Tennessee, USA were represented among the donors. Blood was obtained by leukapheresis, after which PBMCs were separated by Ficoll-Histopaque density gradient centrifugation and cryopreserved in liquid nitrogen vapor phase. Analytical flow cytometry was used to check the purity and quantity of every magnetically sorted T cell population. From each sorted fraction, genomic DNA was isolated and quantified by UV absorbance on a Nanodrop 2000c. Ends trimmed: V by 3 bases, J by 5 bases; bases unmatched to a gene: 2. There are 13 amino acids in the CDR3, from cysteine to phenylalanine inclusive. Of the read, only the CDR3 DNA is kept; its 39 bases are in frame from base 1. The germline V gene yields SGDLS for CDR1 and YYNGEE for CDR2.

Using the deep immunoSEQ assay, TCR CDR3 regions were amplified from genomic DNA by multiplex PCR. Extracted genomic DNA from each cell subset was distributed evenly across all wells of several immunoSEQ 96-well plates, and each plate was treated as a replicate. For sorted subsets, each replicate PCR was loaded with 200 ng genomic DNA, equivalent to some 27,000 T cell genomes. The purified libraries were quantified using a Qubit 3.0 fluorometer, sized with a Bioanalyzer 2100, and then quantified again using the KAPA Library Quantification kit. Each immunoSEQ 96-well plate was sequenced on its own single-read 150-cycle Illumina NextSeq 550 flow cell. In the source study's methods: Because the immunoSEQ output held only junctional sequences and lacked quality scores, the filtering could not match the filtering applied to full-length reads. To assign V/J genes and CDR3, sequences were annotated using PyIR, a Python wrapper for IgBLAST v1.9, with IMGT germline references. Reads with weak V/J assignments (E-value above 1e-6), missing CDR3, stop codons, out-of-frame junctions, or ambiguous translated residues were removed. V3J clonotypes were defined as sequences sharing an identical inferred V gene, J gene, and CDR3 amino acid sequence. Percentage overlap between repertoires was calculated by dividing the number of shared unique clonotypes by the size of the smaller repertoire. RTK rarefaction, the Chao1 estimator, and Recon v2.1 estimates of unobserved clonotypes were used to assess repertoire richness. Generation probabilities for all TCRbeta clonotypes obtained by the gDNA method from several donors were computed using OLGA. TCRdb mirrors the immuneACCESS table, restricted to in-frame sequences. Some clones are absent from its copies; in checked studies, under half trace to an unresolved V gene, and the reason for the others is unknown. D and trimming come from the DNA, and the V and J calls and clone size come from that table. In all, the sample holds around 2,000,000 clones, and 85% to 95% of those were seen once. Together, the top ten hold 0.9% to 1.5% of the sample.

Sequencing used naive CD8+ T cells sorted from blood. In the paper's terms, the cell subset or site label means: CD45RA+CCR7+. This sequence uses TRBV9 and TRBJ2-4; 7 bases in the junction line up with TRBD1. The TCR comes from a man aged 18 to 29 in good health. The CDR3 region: CASSGQGQNIQYF. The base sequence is TGTGCCAGCAGCGGACAGGGCCAAAACATTCAGTACTTC.